This T cell receptor beta chain was obtained from a study of beta chain features in type 1 diabetes (dated by TCRdb to the late 2010s). Turning to the overall study: Mean age, gender distribution, total cell number and subset yield did not differ between patients and healthy donors. A total of 85 million to 110 million sorted cells were examined across all samples, and RNA yield correlated strongly with the number of cells per subset. In the study, TCRB repertoires of sorted circulating CD4+ T cell subsets from recently diagnosed type 1 diabetes patients were compared with those of matched healthy donors. Whereas all 30 or so donors provided naive and central memory subsets, regulatory and stem cell-like memory subsets were isolated from just 8 patients and about eight healthy donors. Results the study describes overall, beyond this receptor: Because cDNA was sequenced instead of genomic DNA, activated cells with high expression could be over-represented, although the groups did not differ in activation or CD3 levels. Shorter templates might be favored by PCR, yet because patient and control samples were amplified and corrected together, any such skew would affect both groups equally. Only small numbers of individuals were included in the HLA sub-analyses, which left unresolved whether HLA type had any influence on TCRB rearrangement. Fewer insertions and more nucleotide deletions at VDJ recombination sites were observed in patients with type 1 diabetes, implying thymic rearrangement abnormalities. Naive, central memory and regulatory TCRB repertoires appeared more similar among patients than among healthy donors. In all four CD4+ subsets, TCRB CDR3 length was moderately but significantly shorter in type 1 diabetes patients.

The entire amount of isolated RNA was reverse transcribed using the High Capacity cDNA Reverse Transcription Kit, so the sequenced TCRB transcripts were expressed ones. Naive, central memory and regulatory T cell samples underwent deep immunoSEQ sequencing, averaging around 3.9 million total reads per sample. After sorted cells were lysed in RLT buffer, RNA was extracted with DNase-treated RNeasy Micro or Mini kits, with the choice depending on cell number. To prevent cross-contamination, every cell subset was processed on its own, while patient and healthy donor samples were processed together. The immunoSEQ multiplex PCR was used to amplify TCRB sequences from cDNA, generating 87-bp fragments that spanned the CDR3 region. The amplicons were sequenced using the Illumina HiSeq platform. As for the original processing: PCR bias was computationally corrected using synthetic template baselines, reads within Hamming distance 2 were collapsed, and singletons that could not be merged were discarded. Reads were aligned against IMGT so that V, D and J genes, CDR3 length and insertions or deletions at six rearrangement sites could be assigned. Within each subset, clonotype counts were normalized to the number of sorted cells before true diversity and Gini coefficients were calculated with the tcR R package. Repertoire sharing was quantified using the overlap coefficient calculated on TCRB nucleotide sequences. Out-of-frame TCRB sequences from naive cells were analyzed as a proxy for the pre-selection repertoire. TCRdb stores this immuneACCESS table with in-frame sequences only. Part of the clones is absent; in the studies checked, under half of the shortfall reflects unresolved V genes, and no reason is known for the rest. The V and J calls and clone size are taken from that table; D and trimming were inferred from the DNA. Within this sample are about 900,000 clones, with around a sixth of them counted one time only. The ten largest make up around 0.02% of the sample.

CDR1 and CDR2 are drawn from the germline V gene: KGHSH, LQKENI. Clipping removes 3 bases from V and 5 bases from J, with 7 as the unmatched junction base count. Its CDR3 holds 15 amino acids, cysteine through phenylalanine. This entry keeps only the CDR3 DNA: 45 bases, framed from base 1. Worth noting for this clone: No cognate antigen has been identified for it. Base qualities are not provided; no much larger clone lies one nucleotide away.

From each donor, a single peripheral blood sample of approximately 120 mL on average was drawn into heparinised tubes. Using a panel that included CD45RO, CCR7, CD25, CD127, CD95 and CD27, naive, central memory, regulatory and stem cell-like memory CD4+ T cells were sorted on a BD FACSAria II. Every sorted population had a purity above 95%. PBMCs were isolated right away by Lymphoprep density gradient centrifugation and were stained directly, without culture. To minimize batch effects, samples were stained and sorted in pairs, one healthy donor with one patient per experiment. The sample comprised naive CD4+ T cells from blood. The sample's cell subset or site label is to be understood as: true naive CD4+ T cells. This TCR was sampled from a woman aged 18-30 years in good health. The sequence joins TRBV18 to TRBJ2-1; 7 central bases correspond to TRBD1. The CDR3 has the sequence CASSPNTGVDNEQFF. The sequence in DNA is TGTGCCAGCTCACCCAACACAGGGGTGGACAATGAGCAGTTCTTC.